One sample yielded the 9 T cell receptor beta chains listed below, sequenced in a study of early T cells in non-severe SARS-CoV-2 infection. TCRdb itself ran the 5' RACE reads through MiXCR, one entry per CDR3 protein. The sample has 53,000 or so distinct CDR3 sequences, 12% seen once. This specimen was whole blood, taken at baseline. These receptors were obtained from an adult who was a healthcare worker with PCR-confirmed SARS-CoV-2 infection or an uninfected control (not recorded which).

This clonotype was counted at least ten times. This chain connects TRBV5-1 to TRBJ2-1, with D perhaps TRBD2 (5 bases). Germline V CDR1 and CDR2: SGHRS, YFSETQ. The V gene lost 6 bases and the J gene lost 7 bases, with 14 bases spanning the gap. The CDR3 is 13 amino acids. CDR3 DNA sequence: TGCGCCAGCACCAGCGGAGATGGGAATGAGCAGTTCTTC. This sequence encodes CASTSGDGNEQFF.

This clonotype has at least ten counts. The V and J genes are TRBV7-2 and TRBJ1-2, with 11 bases lining up with TRBD1. V was clipped by 0 bases and J by 7 bases; unmatched bases: 1. This CDR3 has 14 amino acids. Germline lookup yields CDR1 SGHTA and CDR2 FQGNSA. DNA of the CDR3: TGTGCCAGCAGCTTAGCGGGACAGGGGGTTGGCTACACCTTC. Its protein product is CASSLAGQGVGYTF.

This clonotype was observed a few times. This chain links TRBV29-1 with TRBJ2-5; 10 bases fit TRBD1. Per the germline V gene, CDR1 is SQVTM and CDR2 is ANQGSEA. CDR3 length: 17 residues. Trimming cost V 6 bases and J 5 bases; bases outside gene matches: 18. The CDR3 is CSVCRQGALSSQETQYF. The CDR3 DNA reads as TGCAGCGTATGTCGACAGGGGGCATTGAGTTCCCAGGAGACCCAGTACTTC.

The chain carries TRBV14 and TRBJ2-2; D gene unclear. Germline loops: CDR1 SGHDN, CDR2 FVKESK. The CDR3 length is 13 residues. The V and J ends lost 4 bases and 5 bases respectively, with 8 bases between them. This CDR3 is CASSPDDTGELFF. As DNA, the CDR3 is TGTGCCAGCAGCCCCGATGATACCGGGGAGCTGTTTTTT.

This clonotype was observed a handful of times. The chain carries TRBV4-3 and TRBJ1-1; D gene ambiguous. Germline CDR1 is LGHNA and CDR2 is YSLEER. V lost 4 bases, J lost 6 bases, and 15 bases lay in between. This CDR3 region has 14 residues. CDR3 DNA: TGCGCCAGCAGCCGCGACCGAGCGGTCGCTGAAGCTTTCTTT. It specifies CASSRDRAVAEAFF.

The chain employs TRBV18 and TRBJ2-7, with D perhaps matching TRBD1 (6 bases). This CDR3 is 16 amino acids long. Germline V lookup: CDR1 KGHSH, CDR2 LQKENI. Trimming stripped 1 base from V and 2 bases from J, with 15 bases between. Here the CDR3 reads CASSPLTRGGTYEQYF. The DNA of the CDR3 is TGTGCCAGCTCACCACTAACCAGGGGCGGAACCTACGAGCAGTACTTC.

The gene calls are TRBV2 and TRBJ2-7; D might be TRBD1 (7 bases). Germline CDR1 SNHLY, CDR2 FYNNEI. V was clipped by 5 bases and J by 2 bases, with 19 bases between them. The CDR3 is 16 residues long. The CDR3 coding sequence is TGTGCCAGCAGTCCTAGGGACTTAACAGGGGCCTACGAGCAGTACTTC. Its protein product is CASSPRDLTGAYEQYF.

There are a few counts of this clonotype. The CDR3 DNA sequence: TGTGCCAGCAGCTTCCAGCAGAACACTGAAGCTTTCTTT. Translated, it gives CASSFQQNTEAFF. The chain recombines TRBV5-6 with TRBJ1-1; D gene uncertain. The germline V gene encodes CDR1 SGHDT and CDR2 YYEEEE. V lost 2 bases, J lost 1 base, and 6 bases lay in between. CDR3 length: 13 residues.

A few counts support this clonotype. The J gene is TRBJ2-1, the V gene TRBV6-4; 9 nucleotides match TRBD2. Trimming took 2 bases from V and 3 from J; bases not matched to a gene: 5. Germline assignment: CDR1 MRHNA and CDR2 SNTAGT. The CDR3 totals 16 residues. The CDR3 bases are TGTGCCAGCAGTGACGCTTTGACTAGCGGCTACAATGAGCAGTTCTTC. This sequence encodes CASSDALTSGYNEQFF.